This TCR beta chain was sequenced during a study of T cell repertoires in cytomegalovirus infection. About the research overall: Signatures in public TCR beta sequences pointed to both CMV infection and matching HLA type. Regarding the study as a whole: Carriage of CMV together with the relevant HLA was identifiable through cumulative public TCR beta family frequency. HLA-C-restricted CMV clonotypes gave the most frequent clonotype in two of eight donors.

J was trimmed by 2 bases and V by 5 bases; bases with no gene match: 3. CDR1 and CDR2 (germline): KGHDR, SFDVKD. There are 15 residues in the CDR3. Only a few counts were recorded for this clonotype. Its antigen is still unknown. TCRdb reprocessed the reads with MiXCR, giving one entry per CDR3 protein. This table holds around 130,000 distinct CDR3 sequences, roughly a quarter found once. Sequencing was carried out using PBMCs, sequenced either directly or after in vitro stimulation (not recorded which). This TCR derives from a human donor in good health (CMV status not recorded). Some clones in this sample may be carry-over from other donors' samples. The rearrangement links TRBV24-1 to TRBJ1-5; 9 bases fit TRBD1. The CDR3 sequence: CATSARQGGNQPQHF. The DNA for the CDR3 is TGTGCCACCAGTGCACGACAGGGGGGCAATCAGCCCCAGCATTTT.